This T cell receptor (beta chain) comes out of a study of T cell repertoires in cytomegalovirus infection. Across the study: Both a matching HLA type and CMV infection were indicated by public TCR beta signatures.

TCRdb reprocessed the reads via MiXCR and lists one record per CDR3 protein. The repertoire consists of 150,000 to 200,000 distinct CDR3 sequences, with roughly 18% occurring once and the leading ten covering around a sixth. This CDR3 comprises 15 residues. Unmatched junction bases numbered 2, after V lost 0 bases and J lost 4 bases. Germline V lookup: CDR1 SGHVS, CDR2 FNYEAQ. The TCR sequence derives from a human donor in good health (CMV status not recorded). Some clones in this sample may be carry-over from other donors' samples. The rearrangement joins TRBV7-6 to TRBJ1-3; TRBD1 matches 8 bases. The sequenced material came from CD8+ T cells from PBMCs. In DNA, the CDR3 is TGTGCCAGCAGCTTAGCGGACAGGGCGGGAAACACCATATATTTT. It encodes CASSLADRAGNTIYF.